This is a list of T cell receptor beta chains from one sample in a study of blood T cell repertoires in COVID-19. Sequencing used immunoSEQ multiplex PCR; TCRdb keeps in-frame clones, though not all of them. The data hold roughly 250,000 clones, with around four fifths observed a single time. The sequenced sample consisted of peripheral blood. The receptors were gathered from a woman of 80 years or more with acute or convalescent COVID-19. Each CDR3 is given with its conserved first and last residue. A D gene is named only where the DNA matches it firmly. A clone size is listed for some rows: how often the clone was seen (once, few, many), or a class if it is expanded.

size | J | V | D | DNA | CDR3
. | TRBJ1-1 | TRBV7-9 | TRBD1 | TGTGCCAGCAGCTTACTCCGGGACAGGGACACTGAAGCTTTCTTT | CASSLLRDRDTEAFF
. | TRBJ2-2 | TRBV3-1/TRBV3-2 | . | TGTGCCAGCTACAACAGGGATACCTCGGCGAACACCGGGGAGCTGTTTTTT | CASYNRDTSANTGELFF
. | TRBJ1-1 | TRBV6-6 | . | TGTGCCAGCAGTCCTACCAGGCAGTTACTGAACACTGAAGCTTTCTTT | CASSPTRQLLNTEAFF
. | TRBJ1-1 | TRBV5-6 | . | TGTGCCAGCAGCTCGACGGACCGGGGAACATTAGAAGCTTTCTTT | CASSSTDRGTLEAFF
. | TRBJ2-3 | TRBV5-1 | . | TGCGCCAGCAGCTTGGCCCCCCAGCGGGGCACAGATACGCAGTATTTT | CASSLAPQRGTDTQYF
. | TRBJ2-1 | TRBV15 | TRBD2 | TGTGCCACCAGCAGAGGGACTAGCGGGGGTGTAAACTACAATGAGCAGTTCTTC | CATSRGTSGGVNYNEQFF
. | TRBJ2-7 | TRBV9 | TRBD2 | TGTGCCAGCAGCCCCCGACTAGCGGGAGGGCCGTACGAGCAGTACTTC | CASSPRLAGGPYEQYF
. | TRBJ2-7 | TRBV15 | TRBD2 | TGTGCCACCAGCAGTATAGCGGGGGGCGAGCAGTACTTC | CATSSIAGGEQYF
. | TRBJ1-4 | TRBV5-1 | TRBD1 | TGCGCCAGCAGCTTCCGGGCAGGGGGTGGTGAAAAACTGTTTTTT | CASSFRAGGGEKLFF
few | TRBJ1-1 | TRBV18 | . | TGTGCCAGCTCACCGGGAGGGAACACTGAAGCTTTCTTT | CASSPGGNTEAFF
few | TRBJ2-7 | TRBV30 | . | TGTGCCTGGAGGCTACAGGACTCCTACGAGCAGTACTTC | CAWRLQDSYEQYF
. | TRBJ1-3 | TRBV7-9 | . | TGTGCCAGCAGTCAATGGGGGGGCTCTGGAAACACCATATATTTT | CASSQWGGSGNTIYF
. | TRBJ1-1 | TRBV2 | . | TGTGCCAGCAGGCGACAAGCTACTGAAGCTTTCTTT | CASRRQATEAFF
. | TRBJ1-4 | TRBV5-1 | TRBD1 | TGCGCCAGCAGCTCTCCGGACAGGGGGCGGAAAAAACTGTTTTTT | CASSSPDRGRKKLFF
once | TRBJ1-5 | TRBV28 | TRBD1 | TGTGCCAGCAGGAGAGGGACAGCTAATCAGCCCCAGCATTTT | CASRRGTANQPQHF
. | TRBJ2-3 | TRBV19 | TRBD1 | TGTGCCAGTAGAGACAGGGGATTCACAGATACGCAGTATTTT | CASRDRGFTDTQYF
. | TRBJ1-3 | TRBV5-6 | . | TGTGCCAGCAGCTTGGTCGGGAAAGGTGGAAACACCATATATTTT | CASSLVGKGGNTIYF